The text below deals with one T cell receptor (beta chain). As processed by the authors: Amplification of reference gene primers was used by the study to estimate nucleated cell counts. Libraries were prepared by immunoSEQ multiplex PCR; TCRdb keeps only in-frame clonotypes and omits some of them. V, J and clone size derive from that table, while D and trimming were established from the DNA sequence. This sample yields around 300,000 clones, of which about 85% are seen a single time; about 3% belongs to the top ten. Germline lookup yields CDR1 SEHNR and CDR2 FQNEAQ (reference sequence). The V end was cut by 5 bases, the J end by 0 bases, with 12 bases between. The CDR3 is 15 residues long. The data are from a study of blood T cell repertoires in COVID-19. Overall study context: COVID-19 samples, acute and convalescent, were from the United States, Italy and Spain.

The sample comprised PBMCs or T cells enriched from blood (not recorded which). The TCR sequence derives from a woman aged 50 to 65 who had recovered from COVID-19. The chain uses TRBV7-9 and TRBJ2-3; D might be TRBD1 (6 bases). The CDR3 spells CASSHREKSTDTQYF. CDR3 DNA sequence: TGTGCCAGCAGCCACAGGGAGAAAAGCACAGATACGCAGTATTTT.